The subject of this entry is one T cell receptor (beta chain). CDR1 and CDR2 from the germline V gene are MNHEY and SVGEGT. This CDR3 has 16 amino acids. V was pared by 4 bases and J by 0 bases, with 14 bases between. Specified time point: pre-sensitization, week 0. Treatment indicated: therapeutic diphenylcyclopropenone sensitization with weekly scalp DPC. The data were taken from a study of human T cells and chemical hapten exposure. TCRdb fed the RACE reads into MiXCR, producing one record per CDR3 protein. Here the sample spans tens of thousands of distinct CDR3 sequences, about a tenth being singletons.

The genes are TRBV6-2 or TRBV6-3 and TRBJ2-3; possibly TRBD1 or TRBD2 for D (5 bases each). The TCR sequence derives from a woman in her forties or fifties with alopecia areata. Some clones in this sample may be carry-over from other donors' samples. The sample here was whole blood, taken in connection with sensitization to the hapten diphenylcyclopropenone (DPC). Here the CDR3 DNA reads TGTGCCAGCAGTTCGCACCGGGACGCTAGCACAGATACGCAGTATTTT. This gives the protein CASSSHRDASTDTQYF.